These T cell receptor beta chains were read from a single sample in a study of glioma-infiltrating T cells after dendritic cell vaccination. Clones were sequenced by immunoSEQ multiplex PCR, and TCRdb holds only the in-frame ones, with some missing. This repertoire shows about 50,000 clones, more than 70% found once; its top ten account for approximately 8.9%. Here the sequenced sample was blood, taken after dendritic cell vaccination. The receptors stem from a human donor with glioblastoma. CDR3s include the opening cysteine and the closing phenylalanine or tryptophan. D genes are given only for firm matches. The size field is filled for only some rows; it gives once, few, many or a size class.

v_call: TRBV15
j_call: TRBJ1-3
d_call: -
clone_size: few
cdr3_aa: CATSRDPGNSGNTIYF
cdr3_nt: TGTGCCACCAGCAGAGATCCAGGGAACTCTGGAAACACCATATATTTT

v_call: TRBV7-2
j_call: TRBJ2-5
d_call: -
clone_size: -
cdr3_aa: CASSLGGGGETQYF
cdr3_nt: TGTGCCAGCAGCTTAGGGGGGGGCGGTGAGACCCAGTACTTC

v_call: TRBV28
j_call: TRBJ2-5
d_call: TRBD2
clone_size: -
cdr3_aa: CASSLGTSNYQETQYF
cdr3_nt: TGTGCCAGCAGTCTGGGGACTAGCAACTACCAAGAGACCCAGTACTTC

v_call: TRBV28
j_call: TRBJ1-3
d_call: TRBD1
clone_size: -
cdr3_aa: CASGQGKAGTIYF
cdr3_nt: TGTGCCAGCGGACAGGGCAAGGCGGGCACCATATATTTT

v_call: TRBV2
j_call: TRBJ2-7
d_call: -
clone_size: -
cdr3_aa: CASKWATSYEQYF
cdr3_nt: TGTGCCAGCAAGTGGGCTACCTCCTACGAGCAGTACTTC

v_call: TRBV30
j_call: TRBJ1-2
d_call: -
clone_size: -
cdr3_aa: CAWNNEEVYGYTF
cdr3_nt: TGTGCCTGGAACAACGAGGAGGTCTATGGCTACACCTTC

v_call: TRBV7-8
j_call: TRBJ2-1
d_call: TRBD2
clone_size: once
cdr3_aa: CASSLEPRTSGYNEQFF
cdr3_nt: TGTGCCAGCAGCTTAGAGCCTAGGACTAGCGGGTACAATGAGCAGTTCTTC

v_call: TRBV11-3
j_call: TRBJ1-2
d_call: -
clone_size: few
cdr3_aa: CASSPLTVTNYGYTF
cdr3_nt: TGTGCCAGCAGCCCCCTGACAGTAACTAACTATGGCTACACCTTC

v_call: TRBV6-1
j_call: TRBJ1-2
d_call: TRBD1
clone_size: -
cdr3_aa: CASSERTGNGYTF
cdr3_nt: TGTGCCAGCAGTGAAAGGACAGGAAATGGCTACACCTTC

v_call: TRBV27
j_call: TRBJ1-1
d_call: -
clone_size: -
cdr3_aa: CASSLMISGSNTEAFF
cdr3_nt: TGTGCCAGCAGTTTAATGATCTCAGGGTCAAACACTGAAGCTTTCTTT

v_call: TRBV7-2
j_call: TRBJ2-6
d_call: -
clone_size: -
cdr3_aa: CASSPRVNSGANVLTF
cdr3_nt: TGTGCCAGCAGCCCGAGAGTGAACTCTGGGGCCAACGTCCTGACTTTC

v_call: TRBV4-2
j_call: TRBJ1-2
d_call: TRBD1
clone_size: -
cdr3_aa: CASSHDLGQGAVGYTF
cdr3_nt: TGTGCCAGCAGCCACGACCTGGGACAGGGGGCAGTAGGCTACACCTTC

v_call: TRBV7-9
j_call: TRBJ2-7
d_call: -
clone_size: -
cdr3_aa: CAIMDSYEQYF
cdr3_nt: TGTGCCATCATGGACAGCTACGAGCAGTACTTC

v_call: TRBV28
j_call: TRBJ2-1
d_call: TRBD2
clone_size: -
cdr3_aa: CASSLFGGVYNEQFF
cdr3_nt: TGTGCCAGCAGTTTATTCGGGGGGGTATACAATGAGCAGTTCTTC

v_call: TRBV10-3
j_call: TRBJ2-7
d_call: TRBD2
clone_size: -
cdr3_aa: CAISGGRGDSYEQYF
cdr3_nt: TGTGCCATCAGTGGTGGGCGGGGGGACTCCTACGAGCAGTACTTC

v_call: TRBV7-9
j_call: TRBJ2-7
d_call: TRBD1
clone_size: -
cdr3_aa: CASSSDRGFSYEQYF
cdr3_nt: TGTGCCAGCAGCTCGGACAGGGGGTTTTCCTACGAGCAGTACTTC

v_call: TRBV19
j_call: TRBJ2-7
d_call: -
clone_size: -
cdr3_aa: CASSITPGYEQYF
cdr3_nt: TGTGCCAGTAGTATTACCCCCGGGTACGAGCAGTACTTC

v_call: TRBV23-1
j_call: TRBJ2-7
d_call: TRBD2
clone_size: -
cdr3_aa: CASSHNERAGGIIEHEQYF
cdr3_nt: TGCGCCAGCAGCCACAACGAGCGAGCGGGGGGCATCATAGAGCACGAGCAGTACTTC

v_call: TRBV7-3
j_call: TRBJ2-3
d_call: TRBD2
clone_size: -
cdr3_aa: CASSLTTSGGTDTQYF
cdr3_nt: TGTGCCAGCAGCTTAACCACTAGCGGGGGGACAGATACGCAGTATTTT

v_call: TRBV2
j_call: TRBJ2-7
d_call: TRBD2
clone_size: -
cdr3_aa: CASSETSGGAQVYEQYF
cdr3_nt: TGTGCCAGCAGTGAAACTAGCGGGGGTGCCCAAGTTTACGAGCAGTACTTC

v_call: TRBV19
j_call: TRBJ1-6
d_call: -
clone_size: -
cdr3_aa: CASTSGGGLDNSPLHF
cdr3_nt: TGTGCCAGTACCAGCGGCGGGGGGCTGGATAATTCACCCCTCCACTTT

v_call: TRBV19
j_call: TRBJ1-5
d_call: TRBD1
clone_size: -
cdr3_aa: CASNIFGTGEPQHF
cdr3_nt: TGTGCCAGTAATATATTCGGGACAGGTGAGCCCCAGCATTTT

v_call: TRBV7-2
j_call: TRBJ1-1
d_call: -
clone_size: once
cdr3_aa: CASSLTGGNTEAFF
cdr3_nt: TGTGCCAGCAGCCTGACAGGTGGGAACACTGAAGCTTTCTTT

v_call: TRBV25-1
j_call: TRBJ2-5
d_call: TRBD1
clone_size: -
cdr3_aa: CASTTTGMKTQYF
cdr3_nt: TGTGCCAGCACCACGACAGGGATGAAGACCCAGTACTTC

v_call: TRBV30
j_call: TRBJ1-2
d_call: -
clone_size: -
cdr3_aa: CAWNQGLDYGYTF
cdr3_nt: TGTGCCTGGAACCAGGGACTTGACTATGGCTACACCTTC

v_call: TRBV5-6
j_call: TRBJ2-5
d_call: -
clone_size: -
cdr3_aa: CASSLDGVRTQYF
cdr3_nt: TGTGCCAGCAGCTTGGATGGTGTGCGGACCCAGTACTTC

v_call: TRBV29-1
j_call: TRBJ2-4
d_call: TRBD1
clone_size: -
cdr3_aa: CSVTGVNIQYF
cdr3_nt: TGCAGCGTCACAGGGGTAAACATTCAGTACTTC

v_call: TRBV14
j_call: TRBJ2-1
d_call: -
clone_size: -
cdr3_aa: CASSQVAVISYNEQFF
cdr3_nt: TGTGCCAGCAGCCAAGTGGCCGTGATCTCCTACAATGAGCAGTTCTTC

v_call: TRBV30
j_call: TRBJ2-7
d_call: -
clone_size: -
cdr3_aa: CAWRPLSSYEQYF
cdr3_nt: TGTGCCTGGAGACCTCTGAGCTCCTACGAGCAGTACTTC

v_call: TRBV6-5
j_call: TRBJ1-1
d_call: -
clone_size: -
cdr3_aa: CASSYDRLNTEAFF
cdr3_nt: TGTGCCAGCAGTTACGACAGGTTGAACACTGAAGCTTTCTTT

v_call: TRBV15
j_call: TRBJ1-2
d_call: -
clone_size: -
cdr3_aa: CATSRDLPGAGSNGYTF
cdr3_nt: TGTGCCACCAGCAGGGACCTCCCTGGGGCAGGAAGTAATGGCTACACCTTC

v_call: TRBV2
j_call: TRBJ2-2
d_call: TRBD1
clone_size: few
cdr3_aa: CASSEQGQPNTGELFF
cdr3_nt: TGTGCCAGCAGTGAACAGGGACAGCCGAACACCGGGGAGCTGTTTTTT

v_call: TRBV27
j_call: TRBJ2-7
d_call: -
clone_size: once
cdr3_aa: CASSSSGTGTQRVQYF
cdr3_nt: TGTGCCAGCAGTTCCTCCGGAACCGGGACTCAACGAGTGCAGTACTTC

v_call: TRBV5-4
j_call: TRBJ2-7
d_call: TRBD2
clone_size: -
cdr3_aa: CASSFGGAGEQYF
cdr3_nt: TGTGCCAGCAGCTTCGGGGGGGCAGGGGAGCAGTACTTC

v_call: TRBV27
j_call: TRBJ1-6
d_call: TRBD1
clone_size: -
cdr3_aa: CASTTGGGSPLHF
cdr3_nt: TGTGCCAGCACAACAGGGGGCGGTTCACCCCTCCACTTT

v_call: TRBV4-3
j_call: TRBJ1-6
d_call: -
clone_size: -
cdr3_aa: CASISPPLHF
cdr3_nt: TGCGCCAGCATAAGCCCCCCCCTCCACTTT

v_call: TRBV19
j_call: TRBJ2-5
d_call: TRBD2
clone_size: -
cdr3_aa: CASMSTSGVSTVGTQYF
cdr3_nt: TGTGCCAGTATGTCGACTAGCGGGGTATCAACGGTGGGGACCCAGTACTTC